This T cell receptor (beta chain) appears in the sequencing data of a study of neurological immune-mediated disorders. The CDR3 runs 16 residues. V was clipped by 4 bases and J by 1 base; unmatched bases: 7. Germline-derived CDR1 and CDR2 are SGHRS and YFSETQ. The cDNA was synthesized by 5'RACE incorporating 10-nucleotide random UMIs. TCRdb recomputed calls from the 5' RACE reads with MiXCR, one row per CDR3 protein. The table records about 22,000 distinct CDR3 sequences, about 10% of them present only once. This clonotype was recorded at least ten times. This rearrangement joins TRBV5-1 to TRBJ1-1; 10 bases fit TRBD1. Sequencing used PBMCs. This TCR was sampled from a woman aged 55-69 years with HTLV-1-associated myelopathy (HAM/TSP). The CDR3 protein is CASSQDDRGRNTEAFF. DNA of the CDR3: TGCGCCAGCAGCCAAGACGACAGGGGGCGGAACACTGAAGCTTTCTTT.